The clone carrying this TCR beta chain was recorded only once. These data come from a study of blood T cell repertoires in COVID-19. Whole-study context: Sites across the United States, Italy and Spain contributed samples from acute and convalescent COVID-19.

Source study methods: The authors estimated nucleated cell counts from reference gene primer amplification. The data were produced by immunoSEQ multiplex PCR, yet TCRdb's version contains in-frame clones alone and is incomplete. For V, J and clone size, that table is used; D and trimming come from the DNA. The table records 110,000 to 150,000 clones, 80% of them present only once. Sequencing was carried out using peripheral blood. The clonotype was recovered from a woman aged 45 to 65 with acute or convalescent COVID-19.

CDR3 sequence (DNA): TGTGCCAGCAGCACCTACCAGAACACTGAAGCTTTCTTT. Its protein product is CASSTYQNTEAFF. V usage is TRBV7-2 and J usage is TRBJ1-1, with D unclear. This CDR3 has 13 amino acids. In germline, CDR1 is SGHTA, CDR2 FQGNSA. V lost 5 bases, J lost 1 base, and 8 bases lay in between.